This TCR beta chain is drawn from a study of spatial heterogeneity in lung cancer. V was clipped by 0 bases and J by 7 bases; unmatched bases: 5. The germline CDR1 and CDR2 sequences are DFQATT and SNEGSKA (reference sequence). This CDR3 comprises 14 residues. This clonotype has at least ten counts. As for time point: blood at routine non-recurrence follow-up after resection. Whole RNA obtained from tumor, nontumor lung or frozen PBMC underwent sequencing without sorting. Each CDR3 protein is one row after TCRdb ran MiXCR on the 5' RACE reads. The sample has 25,000 to 30,000 distinct CDR3 sequences; 5% to 6.5% are singletons.

This chain links TRBV20-1 with TRBJ1-5; 8 bases agree with TRBD1. The receptor was derived from a male donor with early-stage non-small cell lung cancer. The sequences come from PBMCs, collected at follow-up. CDR3 nucleotide sequence: TGCAGTGCTAGAGACCGGGACAGGTACCAGCCCCAGCATTTT. Translation: CSARDRDRYQPQHF.